One T cell receptor beta chain is described in this entry. Its cognate antigen is unknown. With V trimmed by 0 bases and J by 3 bases, 0 bases remained unmatched. Germline CDR1 reads SGDLS; CDR2 reads YYNGEE. The CDR3 consists of 13 residues. The data were obtained in a study of CD8 T cells in ankylosing spondylitis. TCRdb independently ran MiXCR on the 5' RACE reads; one entry per CDR3 protein. The sample records tens of thousands of distinct CDR3 sequences, 3% to 3.5% being singletons. Regarding the study as a whole: The authors reported significant enrichment of disease-linked clones in matched ankylosing spondylitis synovial fluid.

Sequencing input: blood, either unsorted or a sorted T cell fraction (not recorded which). The rearrangement joins TRBV9 to TRBJ2-7; 7 bases align to TRBD2. This receptor was obtained from a male donor with ankylosing spondylitis or in good health (not recorded which). CDR3 residues: CASSVGEGYEQYV. CDR3 DNA: TGTGCCAGCAGCGTAGGGGAGGGCTACGAGCAGTACGTC.